The 20 T cell receptor beta chains below come from one sample, sequenced in a study of cytomegalovirus exposure and HLA in healthy donors. The PCR used 60 Vbeta and 13 Jbeta primers. Clones were read by immunoSEQ multiplex PCR, and TCRdb kept only the in-frame ones, dropping some. The repertoire holds about 120,000 clones, with about 80% as singletons. The sequenced sample consisted of PBMCs. These receptors came from a woman between 18 and 29 years old in good health and CMV-seronegative.

This clone appeared a few times. The chain joins TRBV29-1 to TRBJ1-6; 9 bases are shared with TRBD1. The V and J ends lost 5 bases and 2 bases, in that order; junction bases with no gene match: 4. The germline gives CDR1 SQVTM, CDR2 ANQGSEA. CDR3 length: 15 amino acids. The CDR3 loop reads CSVRQGGAYNSPLHF. The CDR3 nucleotides read TGCAGCGTTCGACAGGGGGGAGCCTATAATTCACCCCTCCACTTT.

This chain links TRBV7-6 with TRBJ1-3, with D tentatively TRBD1 (5 bases). Germline V lookup: CDR1 SGHVS, CDR2 FNYEAQ. V lost 5 bases and J lost 0, with 11 bases in between. The CDR3 sequence is 15 residues long. The CDR3 reads CASSLPGDSGNTIYF. In DNA form, the CDR3 reads TGTGCCAGCAGCCTCCCGGGGGACTCTGGAAACACCATATATTTT.

The chain links TRBV4-1 to TRBJ2-7, with 14 bases identical to TRBD2. In germline, CDR1 is MGHRA, CDR2 YSYEKL. CDR3 length equals 18 residues. The junction had 11 bases not matched to a gene; V was cut back by 4 bases and J by 3 bases. CDR3 sequence (DNA): TGCGCCAGCAGCCTGATTGGACTAGCGGGAGGTAGTAACTACGAGCAGTACTTC. Translating it yields CASSLIGLAGGSNYEQYF.

This rearrangement joins TRBV7-9 to TRBJ2-5; D is uncertain. Germline assignment: CDR1 SEHNR and CDR2 FQNEAQ (reference sequence). This CDR3 contains 12 residues. The V end was cut by 5 bases, the J end by 7 bases, with 11 bases between. The CDR3 nucleotides are TGTGCCAGCAGCACGCCATACGGGACCCAGTACTTC. Translation gives CASSTPYGTQYF.

This clone has a single count. V and J are TRBV5-4 and TRBJ2-7; possibly TRBD2 for D (6 bases). CDR3 length: 14 residues. Germline V gene data show CDR1 as SGHNT and CDR2 as YYREEE (reference sequence). Trimming removed 1 base at V and 3 bases at J, with 11 bases between. CDR3 coding DNA: TGTGCCAGCAGCTTGAATAGCGGTAGCTACGAGCAGTACTTC. This gives the protein CASSLNSGSYEQYF.

The rearrangement uses TRBV18 and TRBJ2-1; 9 bases are a match to TRBD2. V lost 5 bases and J lost 9; bases outside the gene matches: 8. The CDR3 spans 14 residues. Germline values: CDR1 KGHSH, CDR2 LQKENI. CDR3 sequence: CASSKAGGPGEQFF. The CDR3 coding sequence is TGTGCCAGCTCAAAGGCGGGAGGGCCAGGTGAGCAGTTCTTC. Complete variable domain (other parts from reference TRBV18 and TRBJ2-1): NAGVMQNPRHLVRRRGQEARLRCSPMKGHSHVYWYRQLPEEGLKFMVYLQKENIIDESGMPKERFSAEFPKEGPSILRIQQVVRGDSAAYFCASSKAGGPGEQFFGPGTRLTVL.

The J gene is TRBJ1-4, the V gene TRBV27; D remains ambiguous. The CDR3 is 15 residues long. The germline V gene encodes CDR1 MNHEY and CDR2 SMNVEV (reference sequence). Trimming took 6 bases from V and 7 from J, leaving 18 bases between them. CDR3 bases: TGTGCCAGCAGCACTAGAAGGGAGGTCGGTGAAAAACTGTTTTTT. Encoded protein: CASSTRREVGEKLFF.

This clone was observed once. This sequence joins TRBV27 and TRBJ1-1, with D unclear. V was cut by 0 bases and J by 0 bases, with 5 bases left in between. The CDR3 is made up of 14 amino acids. Germline V CDR1 and CDR2: MNHEY, SMNVEV (reference sequence). The CDR3 region is CASSLSLLNTEAFF. CDR3 coding DNA: TGTGCCAGCAGTTTATCACTTTTGAACACTGAAGCTTTCTTT.

The V gene is TRBV7-8, the J gene TRBJ2-1; weak D call: TRBD1 (5 bases). CDR3 size: 15 residues. From germline, CDR1 is SGHVS and CDR2 FQNEAQ. The V end lost 7 bases, the J end lost 0 bases, and 13 bases lay between the germline ends. In DNA form, the CDR3 reads TGTGCCAGCACCAGTGACAGATTCTCCTACAATGAGCAGTTCTTC. Translating it yields CASTSDRFSYNEQFF.

V gene TRBV27 combines with J gene TRBJ1-2; 10 bases line up with TRBD1. The CDR3 contains 16 residues. Trimming removed 5 bases from V and 2 bases from J; junction bases left unmatched: 8. Germline V gene data show CDR1 as MNHEY and CDR2 as SMNVEV (reference sequence). In nucleotides, the CDR3 is TGTGCCAGCAGTACCTCACCGGGACAGGGGAACTATGGCTACACCTTC. This sequence encodes CASSTSPGQGNYGYTF.

This chain connects TRBV2 to TRBJ2-5; tentatively, D is TRBD2 (6 bases). V gave up 1 base and J gave up 0 bases, with 15 bases separating them. CDR1 and CDR2 from the germline V gene are SNHLY and FYNNEI. The CDR3 has 17 amino acids. Here the CDR3 reads CASSEGGAGPYQETQYF. Written as DNA, the CDR3 is TGTGCCAGCAGTGAAGGGGGAGCGGGCCCGTACCAAGAGACCCAGTACTTC.

The gene calls are TRBV29-1 and TRBJ2-7; TRBD1 matches 8 bases. The V gene end was trimmed by 7 bases and the J gene end by 9 bases; junction bases not matched to a gene: 14. Germline CDR1 and CDR2: SQVTM and ANQGSEA. The CDR3 consists of 13 residues. CDR3 loop: CSARGQGAFRQYF. The CDR3 region has the DNA TGCAGCGCACGAGGACAGGGCGCCTTTCGGCAGTACTTC.

V usage is TRBV20-1 and J usage is TRBJ1-1; D call uncertain. Germline CDR1 and CDR2: DFQATT and SNEGSKA (reference sequence). The CDR3 extends over 11 amino acids. Trimming shortened V by 7 bases and J by 4 bases, and 10 bases separated the two germline ends. The CDR3 spells CSVVRGTEAFF. The CDR3 DNA sequence: TGCAGTGTTGTCCGGGGCACTGAAGCTTTCTTT.

This chain uses TRBV4-1 with TRBJ2-1; 10 bases map to TRBD2. The CDR3 consists of 17 residues. The germline V gene encodes CDR1 MGHRA and CDR2 YSYEKL. J lost 7 bases, V lost 4 bases, and 13 bases had no gene match. As DNA, the CDR3 is TGCGCCAGCAGCCGCTCCACCCTAGCGGGAGCTTTTAATGAGCAGTTCTTC. Its translation is CASSRSTLAGAFNEQFF.

V is TRBV28 and J is TRBJ2-3; D gene uncertain. CDR3 length equals 13 residues. In germline, CDR1 is MDHEN, CDR2 SYDVKM. The V and J ends lost 2 bases and 4 bases respectively, with 7 bases between them. In DNA, the CDR3 is TGTGCCAGCAGTTTACCGGAGCCAGATACGCAGTATTTT. The encoded protein is CASSLPEPDTQYF.

The V and J genes are TRBV27 and TRBJ2-5; 7 nucleotides agree with TRBD1. The V and J ends lost 1 base and 4 bases, in that order; junction bases with no gene match: 3. The CDR3 is made up of 14 amino acids. Germline V lookup: CDR1 MNHEY, CDR2 SMNVEV (reference sequence). DNA for the CDR3: TGTGCCAGCAGTTTATGGTCAGGGGGAGAGACCCAGTACTTC. Protein sequence: CASSLWSGGETQYF.

The CDR3 sequence: CASSSGDYNEQFF. The CDR3, as DNA: TGTGCCAGCAGCTCCGGGGACTACAATGAGCAGTTCTTC. The chain carries TRBV7-9 and TRBJ2-1; weak D call: TRBD2 (5 bases). The V end lost 4 bases, the J end lost 3 bases, and 7 bases lay between the germline ends. This CDR3 has 13 amino acids. CDR1 is SEHNR and CDR2 is FQNEAQ in the germline V gene (reference sequence).

This CDR3 reads CASSPGQKNTEAFF. CDR3 DNA: TGTGCCAGCTCACCCGGACAGAAGAACACTGAAGCTTTCTTT. This chain links TRBV18 with TRBJ1-1, with a possible D match to TRBD1 (6 bases). Per germline, CDR1 KGHSH and CDR2 LQKENI. Trimming removed 3 bases from V and 1 base from J, with 9 bases in between. The CDR3 runs 14 residues.

The V gene is TRBV18, the J gene TRBJ2-7; D possibly corresponds to TRBD1 (5 bases). From germline, CDR1 is KGHSH and CDR2 LQKENI. The V end lost 2 bases, the J end lost 3 bases, and 8 bases lay between the germline ends. The CDR3 has 13 amino acids. CDR3 protein: CASSPTQGYEQYF. CDR3 DNA: TGTGCCAGCTCACCAACGCAGGGCTACGAGCAGTACTTC.

Of note for this clone: Sequence at one end of the junction differs from germline and may be a read error. CDR3 residues: CASSEGLAGGGYEQYF. The CDR3 region has the DNA TGTGCCAGCAGCGAAGGACTAGCGGGGGGCGGGTACGAGCAGTACTTC. The chain links TRBV6-1 to TRBJ2-7; 14 bases fit TRBD2. This CDR3 contains 16 residues. Germline V gene sequence: CDR1 MNHNS, CDR2 SASEGT.